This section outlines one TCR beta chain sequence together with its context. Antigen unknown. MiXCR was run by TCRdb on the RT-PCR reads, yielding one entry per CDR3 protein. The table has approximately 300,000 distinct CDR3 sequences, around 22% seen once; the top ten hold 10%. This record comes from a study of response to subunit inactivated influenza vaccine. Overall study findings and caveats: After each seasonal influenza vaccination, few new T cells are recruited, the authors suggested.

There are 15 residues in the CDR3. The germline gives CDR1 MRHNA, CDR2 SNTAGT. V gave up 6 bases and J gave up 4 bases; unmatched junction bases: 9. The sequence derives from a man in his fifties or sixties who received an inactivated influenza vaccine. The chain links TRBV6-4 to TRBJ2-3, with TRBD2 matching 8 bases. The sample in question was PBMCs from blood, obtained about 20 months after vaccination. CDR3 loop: CASSPSGSKADTQYF. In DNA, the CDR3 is TGTGCCAGCAGCCCGAGCGGGAGTAAGGCAGATACGCAGTATTTT.